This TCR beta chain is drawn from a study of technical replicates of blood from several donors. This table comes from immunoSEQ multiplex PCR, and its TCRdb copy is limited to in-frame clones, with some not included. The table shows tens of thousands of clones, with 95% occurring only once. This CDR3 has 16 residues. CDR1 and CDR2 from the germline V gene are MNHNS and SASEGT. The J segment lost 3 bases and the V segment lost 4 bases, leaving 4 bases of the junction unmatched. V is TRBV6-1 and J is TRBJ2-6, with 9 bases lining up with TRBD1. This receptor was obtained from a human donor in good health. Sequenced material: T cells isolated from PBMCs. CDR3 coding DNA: TGTGCCAGCAGTGTTACAGGGGGCGGTGGGGCCAACGTCCTGACTTTC. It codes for CASSVTGGGGANVLTF.